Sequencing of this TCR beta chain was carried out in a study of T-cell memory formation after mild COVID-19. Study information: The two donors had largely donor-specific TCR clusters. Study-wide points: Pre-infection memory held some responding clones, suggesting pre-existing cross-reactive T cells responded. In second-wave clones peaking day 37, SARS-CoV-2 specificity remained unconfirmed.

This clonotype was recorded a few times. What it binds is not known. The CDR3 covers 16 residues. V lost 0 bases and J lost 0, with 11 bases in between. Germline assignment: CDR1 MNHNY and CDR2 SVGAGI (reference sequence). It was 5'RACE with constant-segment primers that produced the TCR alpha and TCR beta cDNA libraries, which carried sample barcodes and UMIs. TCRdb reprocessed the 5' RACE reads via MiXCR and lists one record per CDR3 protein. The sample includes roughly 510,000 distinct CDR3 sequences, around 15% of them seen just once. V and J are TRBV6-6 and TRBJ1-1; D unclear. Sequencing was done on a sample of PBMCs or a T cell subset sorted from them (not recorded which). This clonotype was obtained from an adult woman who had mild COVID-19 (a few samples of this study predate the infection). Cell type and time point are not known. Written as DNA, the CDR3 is TGTGCCAGCAGTTACTCTTCCCGGGTAATGAACACTGAAGCTTTCTTT. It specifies CASSYSSRVMNTEAFF.